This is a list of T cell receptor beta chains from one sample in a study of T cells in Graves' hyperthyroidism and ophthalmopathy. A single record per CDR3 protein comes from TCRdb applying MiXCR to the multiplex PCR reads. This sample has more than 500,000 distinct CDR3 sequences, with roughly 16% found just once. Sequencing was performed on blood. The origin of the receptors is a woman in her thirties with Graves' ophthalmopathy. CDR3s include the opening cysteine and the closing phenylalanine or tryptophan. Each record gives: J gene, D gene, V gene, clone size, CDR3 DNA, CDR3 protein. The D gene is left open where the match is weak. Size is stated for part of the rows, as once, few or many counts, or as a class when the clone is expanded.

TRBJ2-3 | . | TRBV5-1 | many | TGCGCCAGCAGCTTGGAGGCAGGGTCAGATACGCAGTATTTT | CASSLEAGSDTQYF
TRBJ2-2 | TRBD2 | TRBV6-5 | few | TGTGCCAGCAGTTACCTAGCGGGAGTAGCCGGGGAGCTGTTTTTT | CASSYLAGVAGELFF
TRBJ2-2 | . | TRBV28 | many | TGTGCCAGCAGTTTCGGTTCTCCTTACCCCGGGGAGCTGTTTTTT | CASSFGSPYPGELFF
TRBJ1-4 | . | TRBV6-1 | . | TGTGCCAGCAGTGACGTCCCAGCCGGTGAAGAACTGTTTTTT | CASSDVPAGEELFF
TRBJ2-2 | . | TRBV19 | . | TGTGCCAGTAGTATAGTGAACACCGGGGAGCTGTTTTTT | CASSIVNTGELFF
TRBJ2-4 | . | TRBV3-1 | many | TGTGCCAGCAGCCAAGGGAATCGGAGAAACATTCAGTACTTC | CASSQGNRRNIQYF
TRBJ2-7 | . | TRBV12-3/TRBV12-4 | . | TGTGCCAGCAGTTTAGCGGCGGGTGTCTCCTACGAGCAGTACTTC | CASSLAAGVSYEQYF
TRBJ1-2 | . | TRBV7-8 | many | TGTGCCAGCAGCTTACGGGACTATGGCTACACCTTC | CASSLRDYGYTF
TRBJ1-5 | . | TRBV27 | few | TGTGCCAGCAGCCCTTTTGACGGGAGCAATCAGCCCCAGCATTTT | CASSPFDGSNQPQHF
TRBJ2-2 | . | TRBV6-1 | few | TGTGCCAGCAGCCTACGGGGGAACGGGGAGCTGTTTTTT | CASSLRGNGELFF
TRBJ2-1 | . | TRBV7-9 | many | TGTGCCAGCAGCTTTGCGGGGCAGGGCGTGAATGAGCAGTTCTTC | CASSFAGQGVNEQFF
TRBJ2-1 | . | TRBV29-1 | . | TGCAGCGTTGCGTCTGACGGTACCTCCTACAATGAGCAGTTCTTC | CSVASDGTSYNEQFF
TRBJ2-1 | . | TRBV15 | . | TGTGCCACCAGCAGCGGGCCAGAAAGTGAGCAGTTCTTC | CATSSGPESEQFF
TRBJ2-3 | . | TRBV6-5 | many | TGTGCCAGCAGTTACGAGGGAGGTGCAGATACGCAGTATTTT | CASSYEGGADTQYF
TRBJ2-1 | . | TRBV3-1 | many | TGTGCCAGCAGTCTTCGAGGACAGCAAAATGAGCAGTTCTTC | CASSLRGQQNEQFF
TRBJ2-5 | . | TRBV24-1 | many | TGTGCCACCAGTGACCCCGCCGGGGAGCCGGGCGCCCCCCAAGAGACCCAGTACTTC | CATSDPAGEPGAPQETQYF
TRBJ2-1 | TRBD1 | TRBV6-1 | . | TGTGCCAGCAGCCTCGGACAGGGCGAGTTCTTC | CASSLGQGEFF
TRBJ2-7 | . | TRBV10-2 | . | TGCGCCAGCAGTGAGGACCTGACCTACGAGCAGTACTTC | CASSEDLTYEQYF
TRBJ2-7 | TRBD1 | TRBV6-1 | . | TGTGCCAGCAGTGACGGGACAGATATCTACGAGCAGTACTTC | CASSDGTDIYEQYF
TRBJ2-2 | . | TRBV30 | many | TGTGCCTGGGGAGGGGGGTACACCGGGGAGCTGTTTTTT | CAWGGGYTGELFF
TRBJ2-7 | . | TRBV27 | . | TGTGCCAGCAGTTTTAATGGTCGATACGAGCAGTACTTC | CASSFNGRYEQYF
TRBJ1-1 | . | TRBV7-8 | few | TGTGCCAGCAGCTTACGGGGGACTTTGAACACTGAAGCTTTCTTT | CASSLRGTLNTEAFF
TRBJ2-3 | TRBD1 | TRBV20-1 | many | TGCAGTGCTAGACAGGCGGGACAGGCGGGCACAGATACGCAGTATTTT | CSARQAGQAGTDTQYF
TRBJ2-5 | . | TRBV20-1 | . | TGCAGTGCTAGGAAGGGGCCGGGGGAGACCCAGTACTTC | CSARKGPGETQYF
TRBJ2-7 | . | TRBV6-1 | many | TGTGCCAGCAAGAGGATAGCGTACTCCTACGAGCAGTACTTC | CASKRIAYSYEQYF
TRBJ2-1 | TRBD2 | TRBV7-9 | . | TGTGCCAGCAGCTTAAAGGTCCTAGCGGGAGATCTGGGTGAGCAGTTCTTC | CASSLKVLAGDLGEQFF
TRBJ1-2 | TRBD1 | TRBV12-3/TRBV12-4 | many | TGTGCCAGCAGACCGACAGGGATACCTAACTATGGCTACACCTTC | CASRPTGIPNYGYTF
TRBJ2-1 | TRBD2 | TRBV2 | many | TGTGCCAGCAGGGGACTAGCGGGCAGCACCTCCTCCTACAATGAGCAGTTCTTC | CASRGLAGSTSSYNEQFF
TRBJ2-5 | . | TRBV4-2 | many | TGTGCCAGCAGCCAAGATCAATTAACAGAGACCCAGTACTTC | CASSQDQLTETQYF
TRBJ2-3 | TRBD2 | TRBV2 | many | TGTGCCAGCAGTATAGGACTAGCGGGAAGCACAGATACGCAGTATTTT | CASSIGLAGSTDTQYF
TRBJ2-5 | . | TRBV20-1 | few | TGCAGTGCTAGAGACGGCCGTGCCCCACAAGAGACCCAGTACTTC | CSARDGRAPQETQYF
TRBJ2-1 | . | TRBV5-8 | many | TGTGCCAGCAGCCCCCAGGCTAGCGTTGAGCAGTTCTTC | CASSPQASVEQFF
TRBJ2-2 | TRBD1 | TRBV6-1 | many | TGTGCCAGCAGCTCGAGTCGACAGGGTGTGAACACCGGGGAGCTGTTTTTT | CASSSSRQGVNTGELFF